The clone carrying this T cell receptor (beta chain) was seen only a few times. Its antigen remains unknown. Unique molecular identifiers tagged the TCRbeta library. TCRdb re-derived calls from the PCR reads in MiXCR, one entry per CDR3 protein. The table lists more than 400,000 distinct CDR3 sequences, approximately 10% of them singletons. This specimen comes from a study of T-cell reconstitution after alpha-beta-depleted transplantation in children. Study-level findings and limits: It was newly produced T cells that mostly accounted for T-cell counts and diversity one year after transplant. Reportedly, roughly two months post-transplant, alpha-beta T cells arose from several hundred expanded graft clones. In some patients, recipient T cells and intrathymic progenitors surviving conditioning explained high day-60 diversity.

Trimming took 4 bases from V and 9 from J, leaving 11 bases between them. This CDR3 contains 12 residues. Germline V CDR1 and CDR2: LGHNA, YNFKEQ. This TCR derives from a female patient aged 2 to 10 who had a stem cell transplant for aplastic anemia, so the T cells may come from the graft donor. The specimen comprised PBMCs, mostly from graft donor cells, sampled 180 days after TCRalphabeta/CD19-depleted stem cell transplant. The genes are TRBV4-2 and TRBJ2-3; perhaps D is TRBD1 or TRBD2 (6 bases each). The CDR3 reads CASSPGGRTQYF. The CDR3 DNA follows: TGTGCCAGCAGCCCCGGGGGCAGAACGCAGTATTTT.